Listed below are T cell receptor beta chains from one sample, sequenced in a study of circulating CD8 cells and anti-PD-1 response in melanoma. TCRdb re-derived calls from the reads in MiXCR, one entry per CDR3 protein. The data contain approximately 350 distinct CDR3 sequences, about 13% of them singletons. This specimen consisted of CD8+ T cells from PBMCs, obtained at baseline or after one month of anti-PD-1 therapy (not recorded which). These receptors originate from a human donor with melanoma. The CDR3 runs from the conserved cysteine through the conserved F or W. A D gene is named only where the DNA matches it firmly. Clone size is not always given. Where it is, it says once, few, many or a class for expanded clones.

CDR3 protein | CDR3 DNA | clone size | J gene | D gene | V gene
CASSPRSGRGPYEQYF | TGTGCCAGCAGTCCACGCAGCGGGAGAGGCCCCTACGAGCAGTACTTC | medium-sized | TRBJ2-7 | TRBD2 | TRBV27
CASSPGSNYGYTF | TGTGCCAGCAGCCCCGGATCTAACTATGGCTACACCTTC | medium-sized | TRBJ1-2 | - | TRBV3-1
CASSLAIMHEQFF | TGTGCCAGCAGCTTAGCGATAATGCATGAGCAGTTCTTC | medium-sized | TRBJ2-1 | - | TRBV7-3
CASSLATGTSGPWGYEQYF | TGTGCCAGCAGCTTAGCCACTGGGACTAGCGGGCCTTGGGGCTACGAGCAGTACTTC | medium-sized | TRBJ2-7 | TRBD2 | TRBV7-8
CASSPTGGASSGANVLTF | TGTGCCAGCAGCCCGACAGGGGGGGCTTCCTCTGGGGCCAACGTCCTGACTTTC | medium-sized | TRBJ2-6 | TRBD1 | TRBV11-2
CASSSYQGRKPLEETQYF | TGTGCCAGCAGTTCCTACCAAGGACGGAAGCCGCTTGAAGAGACCCAGTACTTC | medium-sized | TRBJ2-5 | - | TRBV28
CASSQERGSSYEQYF | TGTGCCAGCAGCCAAGAGAGGGGATCCTCCTACGAGCAGTACTTC | medium-sized | TRBJ2-7 | - | TRBV4-2
CASSLLAGAYEQYF | TGTGCCAGCAGTTTATTAGCAGGGGCCTACGAGCAGTACTTC | medium-sized | TRBJ2-7 | - | TRBV27
CASSSPLVKGEKLFF | TGTGCCAGCAGCTCCCCCCTAGTCAAGGGGGAAAAACTGTTTTTT | large | TRBJ1-4 | - | TRBV7-9
CATQESRDRVYNEQFF | TGTGCCACGCAGGAATCCCGGGACAGGGTCTACAATGAGCAGTTCTTC | medium-sized | TRBJ2-1 | TRBD1 | TRBV24-1
CASSPPVGTGVFQETQYF | TGTGCCAGCTCACCACCAGTCGGGACCGGGGTCTTTCAAGAGACCCAGTACTTC | hyperexpanded | TRBJ2-5 | - | TRBV18
CASSPTGAAEAFF | TGTGCCAGCAGTCCCACAGGAGCTGCTGAAGCTTTCTTT | large | TRBJ1-1 | - | TRBV27
CSVEEGVSGSSGELFF | TGCAGCGTTGAAGAGGGGGTTAGCGGGAGCTCCGGGGAGCTGTTTTTT | medium-sized | TRBJ2-2 | TRBD2 | TRBV29-1
CASSFPDSFYGYTF | TGTGCCAGCAGTTTCCCCGACAGCTTCTATGGCTACACCTTC | medium-sized | TRBJ1-2 | - | TRBV28
CASSEGLNSGNTIYF | TGTGCCAGCAGTGAAGGACTGAACTCTGGAAACACCATATATTTT | - | TRBJ1-3 | - | TRBV2
CARNGGWDEQFF | TGTGCCAGGAACGGGGGCTGGGATGAGCAGTTCTTC | medium-sized | TRBJ2-1 | - | TRBV19
CASSLIVASGRDEQFF | TGTGCCAGCAGCTTAATTGTCGCTAGCGGGCGGGATGAGCAGTTCTTC | medium-sized | TRBJ2-1 | TRBD2 | TRBV7-3
CASSFVSSGNNEQFF | TGTGCCAGCAGTTTCGTGTCTAGCGGGAATAATGAGCAGTTCTTC | - | TRBJ2-1 | TRBD2 | TRBV27
CASSRSAGTLTYTDTQYF | TGTGCCAGCAGCCGTAGTGCCGGGACCCTCACTTACACAGATACGCAGTATTTT | medium-sized | TRBJ2-3 | - | TRBV14
CASRGLGASEFTVSTDTQYF | TGTGCCAGCAGGGGACTTGGGGCTAGCGAGTTCACCGTGAGCACAGATACGCAGTATTTT | medium-sized | TRBJ2-3 | - | TRBV6-6
CSVEALPGELFF | TGCAGTGTTGAAGCCCTCCCGGGGGAGCTGTTTTTT | medium-sized | TRBJ2-2 | - | TRBV29-1
CASSAGVWNEQFF | TGTGCCAGCAGTGCGGGAGTATGGAATGAGCAGTTCTTC | medium-sized | TRBJ2-1 | - | TRBV25-1
CASSVAEGTDTQYF | TGTGCCAGCAGCGTAGCGGAGGGCACAGATACGCAGTATTTT | large | TRBJ2-3 | - | TRBV9
CASSGTGTDPFIEQYF | TGTGCCAGTAGTGGAACCGGGACAGATCCTTTTATCGAGCAGTACTTC | medium-sized | TRBJ2-7 | TRBD1 | TRBV19
CASSQTGSGPQHF | TGTGCCAGCAGCCAGACGGGATCAGGCCCCCAGCATTTT | medium-sized | TRBJ1-5 | - | TRBV7-9
CASSVLAGPTDTQYF | TGTGCCAGCAGCGTACTAGCGGGGCCTACAGATACGCAGTATTTT | medium-sized | TRBJ2-3 | TRBD2 | TRBV9
CASSIQGGHEQYF | TGTGCCAGCTCAATACAGGGAGGCCACGAGCAGTACTTC | medium-sized | TRBJ2-7 | - | TRBV18
CASSWNIGGELFF | TGTGCCAGCAGTTGGAACATAGGCGGGGAGCTGTTTTTT | medium-sized | TRBJ2-2 | - | TRBV6-5
CASRETGFNYGYTF | TGTGCCAGCAGGGAAACAGGTTTCAACTATGGCTACACCTTC | medium-sized | TRBJ1-2 | - | TRBV2
CASGFGGTSYGYTF | TGTGCTAGTGGTTTTGGCGGGACCTCATATGGCTACACCTTC | medium-sized | TRBJ1-2 | - | TRBV12-5
CASSGRDANSPLHF | TGTGCCAGTAGCGGCCGGGACGCCAATTCACCCCTCCACTTT | medium-sized | TRBJ1-6 | - | TRBV19
CSATLLEFYNERFF | TGCAGTGCTACTCTACTGGAATTCTACAATGAGCGGTTCTTC | - | TRBJ2-1 | - | TRBV20-1
CATSDPGTARETQYF | TGTGCCACCAGTGACCCCGGGACAGCTCGAGAGACCCAGTACTTC | medium-sized | TRBJ2-5 | TRBD1 | TRBV24-1
CASSSGWEQFF | TGTGCCAGCAGCTCCGGTTGGGAGCAGTTCTTC | - | TRBJ2-1 | - | TRBV2
CASSPTVAAEQYF | TGTGCCAGCAGTCCGACAGTGGCGGCTGAGCAGTACTTC | large | TRBJ2-7 | - | TRBV27
CSARGAGARNSYEQYF | TGCAGTGCTAGGGGGGCGGGAGCGAGGAACTCCTACGAGCAGTACTTC | - | TRBJ2-7 | - | TRBV20-1
CASSPLLGGNQPQHF | TGTGCCAGCAGTCCCTTGTTAGGGGGGAATCAGCCCCAGCATTTT | medium-sized | TRBJ1-5 | - | TRBV2
CASSVVSPGGGGSPPYEQYF | TGTGCCAGCAGCGTAGTTTCCCCGGGCGGCGGCGGGAGTCCCCCCTACGAGCAGTACTTC | medium-sized | TRBJ2-7 | TRBD2 | TRBV9
CASSPSRLASLWETQYF | TGTGCCAGCAGTCCGTCCCGACTGGCGAGCTTGTGGGAGACCCAGTACTTC | medium-sized | TRBJ2-5 | - | TRBV6-2/TRBV6-3
CASSTPLAGVPYEQYF | TGTGCCAGCAGTACCCCACTAGCGGGAGTACCCTACGAGCAGTACTTC | medium-sized | TRBJ2-7 | TRBD2 | TRBV27
CASSYLADPGEQFF | TGTGCCAGCAGTTATCTAGCGGATCCGGGTGAGCAGTTCTTC | medium-sized | TRBJ2-1 | TRBD2 | TRBV6-2/TRBV6-3